The sequence of this T cell receptor (beta chain) was determined in a study of shared clonotypes between healthy human individuals. The sample holds one count of this clone. CDR1 and CDR2 (germline): SEHNR, FQNEAQ (reference sequence). Trimming cost V 6 bases and J 3 bases, with 11 bases left between them. The CDR3 has 13 amino acids. The input for sorted-subset replicate PCRs was about 210 ng DNA, 25,000 to 35,000 T cell genomes. Produced via immunoSEQ multiplex PCR; TCRdb's table is partial and in-frame only. Of about 2.3 million clones in the sample, around 93% were seen once. The sample taken for sequencing was naive CD4+ T cells from PBMCs. Subset of the sample: CD45RA+ positively selected. The rearrangement uses TRBV7-9 and TRBJ2-5; no clear D gene. The clonotype originates from a man aged 18 to 30 in good health. Some clones in this sample may be carry-over from other donors' samples. The DNA of the CDR3 is TGTGCCAGCAGAAGAGGTTCCGAAGAGACCCAGTACTTC. Its protein product is CASRRGSEETQYF.